These 30 T cell receptor beta chains were sequenced from one sample in a study of blood T cells in healthy people across ages. For the second PCR, which ran for 7 to 11 cycles, a sample-barcoded 5' primer and a J-beta primer mix were used. MiXCR, run by TCRdb on the 5' RACE reads, gives a single entry per CDR3 protein. Of about 640,000 distinct CDR3 sequences in the sample, roughly three fifths were seen once. The sequencing sample was made of blood. These receptors were collected from a man between 60 and 75 years old in good health.

This clonotype has more than one count but fewer than ten. This chain links TRBV29-1 with TRBJ2-6; D may correspond to TRBD1 or TRBD2 (7 bases each). The V gene lost 5 bases and the J gene lost 1 base, with 12 bases spanning the gap. Germline V gene lookup returns CDR1 SQVTM and CDR2 ANQGSEA. This CDR3 contains 15 residues. Here the CDR3 reads CSVRQGGSGANVLTF. As DNA, the CDR3 is TGCAGCGTTCGGCAGGGGGGGTCTGGGGCCAACGTCCTGACTTTC.

J is TRBJ1-5 and V is TRBV29-1, with 7 nucleotides matching TRBD1. Germline values: CDR1 SQVTM, CDR2 ANQGSEA. The CDR3 has 13 amino acids. Trimming cost V 4 bases and J 2 bases; bases outside gene matches: 2. CDR3 protein: CSVGDRGNQPQHF. CDR3 sequence (DNA): TGCAGCGTTGGAGACAGGGGCAATCAGCCCCAGCATTTT.

This clonotype was detected once. The chain links TRBV7-9 to TRBJ2-4; TRBD2 agrees at 7 bases. The CDR3 sequence is 15 residues long. Germline assignment: CDR1 SEHNR and CDR2 FQNEAQ (reference sequence). Losses at the gene ends were 5 bases for V and 1 base for J; bases not matched to a gene: 5. The CDR3, as DNA: TGTGCCAGCAGCCCAGCGGGGAACGCCAAAAACATTCAGTACTTC. Translation: CASSPAGNAKNIQYF.

The CDR3 nucleotides read TGCGCCAGCAGCTCCCCGGGGGGGCCTGGGGCCAACGTCCTGACTTTC. This translates into CASSSPGGPGANVLTF. The J gene is TRBJ2-6, the V gene TRBV5-1; TRBD2 matches at 8 bases. J gave up 2 bases and V 3 bases, and 4 bases lay outside the gene matches. CDR1 is SGHRS and CDR2 is YFSETQ in the germline V gene. This CDR3 is built from 16 residues.

A few counts support this clonotype. This chain connects TRBV10-1 to TRBJ2-7; tentatively, D is TRBD1 or TRBD2 (5 bases each). The V gene lost 5 bases and the J gene lost 4 bases, with 18 bases spanning the gap. From germline, CDR1 is WNHNN and CDR2 SYGVQD (reference sequence). This CDR3 is built from 15 residues. Here the CDR3 DNA reads TGCGCCAGCAGTAACGGGGCGACTCCTCCGTACGAGCAGTACTTC. Translated, it gives CASSNGATPPYEQYF.

This chain joins TRBV20-1 and TRBJ2-1, with TRBD2 identical over 11 bases. The junction had 15 bases not matched to a gene; V was cut back by 3 bases and J by 5 bases. The CDR3 has 18 residues. CDR1 and CDR2 from the germline V gene are DFQATT and SNEGSKA (reference sequence). The CDR3 bases are TGCAGTGCTAGCCCTGACCGTAGCGGGGGGGCCCGGGACAATGAGCAGTTCTTC. It specifies CSASPDRSGGARDNEQFF.

The J gene is TRBJ2-1, the V gene TRBV11-2; D is undetermined. V was clipped by 0 bases and J by 6 bases, with 12 bases between them. This CDR3 region has 15 residues. Per the germline V gene, CDR1 is SGHAT and CDR2 is FQNNGV. The CDR3 nucleotides read TGTGCCAGCAGCTTAGATTTCTATGGGCCCAATGAGCAGTTCTTC. This translates into CASSLDFYGPNEQFF.

V usage is TRBV6-1 and J usage is TRBJ2-1; D may correspond to TRBD1 or TRBD2 (7 bases each). Germline CDR1 and CDR2: MNHNS and SASEGT. The germline V and J ends were trimmed by 5 bases and 7 bases, with 12 bases remaining between them. This CDR3 contains 13 residues. The CDR3 reads CASSHRGGNEQFF. CDR3 DNA sequence: TGTGCCAGCAGTCACAGGGGAGGGAATGAGCAGTTCTTC.

The chain couples TRBV20-1 to TRBJ2-3; D ambiguous. The CDR3 loop spans 14 amino acids. CDR1 is DFQATT, CDR2 SNEGSKA, per germline (reference sequence). V was shortened by 6 bases and J by 0 bases, with 13 bases between the two germline ends. The CDR3 DNA follows: TGCAGTGCCAGGACCGTGACTAGCACAGATACGCAGTATTTT. Amino acids: CSARTVTSTDTQYF.

The genes are TRBV7-9 and TRBJ2-4; D may correspond to TRBD1 or TRBD2 (5 bases each). CDR3 length: 15 residues. In germline, CDR1 is SEHNR, CDR2 FQNEAQ (reference sequence). V dropped 2 bases and J dropped 4 bases, with 12 bases sitting between them. The CDR3 loop is CASSLSGTEKNIQYF. CDR3 DNA sequence: TGTGCCAGCAGCTTATCCGGGACGGAGAAAAACATTCAGTACTTC.

V is TRBV7-9 and J is TRBJ2-7; no clear D gene. The germline V and J ends were trimmed by 3 bases and 1 base, with 7 bases remaining between them. Germline-derived CDR1 and CDR2 are SEHNR and FQNEAQ (reference sequence). The CDR3 is made up of 13 amino acids. The CDR3 here is CASSLVLSYEQYF. The CDR3 region has the DNA TGTGCCAGCAGCTTGGTCTTATCCTACGAGCAGTACTTC.

This sequence joins TRBV10-2 and TRBJ2-7, with TRBD1 identical over 8 bases. The junction had 9 bases not matched to a gene; V was cut back by 6 bases and J by 2 bases. The CDR3 covers 15 residues. The germline gives CDR1 WSHSY, CDR2 SAAADI. The CDR3 DNA follows: TGCGCCAGCAGAGAGACAGGGGCCGAAACCTACGAGCAGTACTTC. It encodes CASRETGAETYEQYF.

The chain uses TRBV7-9 and TRBJ1-1, with D uncertain. V was trimmed by 5 bases and J by 4 bases, leaving 11 bases between them. CDR1 is SEHNR, CDR2 FQNEAQ, per germline (reference sequence). The CDR3 has 13 amino acids. CDR3 DNA sequence: TGTGCCAGCAGCGTACCTTGGGCCACTGAAGCTTTCTTT. Its translation is CASSVPWATEAFF.

The chain employs TRBV4-1 and TRBJ2-3; TRBD1 matches 7 bases. V shed 1 base, J shed 1 base, and the junction held 5 bases outside the gene matches. Germline CDR1 MGHRA, CDR2 YSYEKL. The CDR3 is 16 amino acids. The CDR3 is CASSQGTGEGTDTQYF. CDR3 DNA sequence: TGCGCCAGCAGCCAAGGTACAGGGGAAGGCACAGATACGCAGTATTTT.

This clonotype was counted between two and nine times. This sequence joins TRBV10-3 and TRBJ2-5; TRBD2 matches 13 bases. V lost 0 bases, J lost 9 bases, and 16 bases stayed unmatched. Germline CDR1 reads ENHRY; CDR2 reads SYGVKD. The CDR3 is 19 residues long. CDR3 protein: CAISESTGLAGKGSVPQYF. CDR3 nucleotides: TGTGCCATCAGTGAGTCGACGGGACTAGCGGGAAAAGGGTCTGTTCCCCAGTACTTC.

The CDR3 region is CSARLGLYEQYF. The CDR3 region has the DNA TGCAGTGCTAGACTAGGGCTTTACGAGCAGTACTTC. The rearrangement links TRBV20-1 to TRBJ2-1, with no clear D. The closer fit of TRBJ2-7 to the DNA end suggests the J call may be wrong. Germline V gene sequence: CDR1 DFQATT, CDR2 SNEGSKA (reference sequence). The CDR3 covers 12 residues.

In its sample, this clonotype was seen once. The rearrangement joins TRBV29-1 to TRBJ1-1; D remains unclear. The CDR3 contains 13 residues. CDR1 is SQVTM, CDR2 ANQGSEA, per germline. V shed 4 bases and J shed 2 bases, with 11 bases lying between them. CDR3 amino acids: CSVGKGSNTEAFF. The DNA of the CDR3 is TGCAGCGTTGGGAAGGGATCAAACACTGAAGCTTTCTTT.

The rearrangement links TRBV5-1 to TRBJ2-3; no firm D call. CDR3 size: 16 residues. Germline V CDR1 and CDR2: SGHRS, YFSETQ. V shed 3 bases and J shed 0 bases, with 14 bases lying between them. CDR3 in DNA: TGCGCCAGCAGCTGGACCAGCGTACCTAGCACAGATACGCAGTATTTT. This sequence encodes CASSWTSVPSTDTQYF.

CDR3 sequence (DNA): TGTGCCAGCAGCCAAGGGTGGCAGGACAGTCTCTATGGCTACACCTTC. Amino acids: CASSQGWQDSLYGYTF. The chain couples TRBV3-1 to TRBJ1-2, with D perhaps TRBD1 (6 bases). The CDR3 is 16 amino acids. Germline CDR1 is LGHDT and CDR2 is YNNKEL (reference sequence). Between the trimmed V and J ends, which lost 1 base and 4 bases, there was a span of 16 bases.

The V call is TRBV19, the J call TRBJ1-6; D is undetermined. CDR1 is LNHDA and CDR2 is SQIVND in the germline V gene (reference sequence). The ends were cut back, 6 bases at V and 14 bases at J, with 20 bases in the middle. This CDR3 comprises 14 residues. CDR3 DNA: TGTGCCAGTAGAAAAGGAGCGTCGGAATCATCCCTCCACTTT. It specifies CASRKGASESSLHF.

This clonotype was seen many times. The V and J genes are TRBV6-6 and TRBJ2-2; D remains ambiguous. Germline V gene lookup returns CDR1 MNHNY and CDR2 SVGAGI (reference sequence). This CDR3 spans 16 amino acids. V was shortened by 6 bases and J by 0 bases, with 14 bases between the two germline ends. The CDR3 protein is CASRLGRSANTGELFF. For the CDR3, the DNA is TGTGCCAGCAGACTCGGACGGAGCGCGAACACCGGGGAGCTGTTTTTT.

The chain uses TRBV20-1 and TRBJ2-1, with no clear D. This CDR3 has 17 amino acids. Germline-derived CDR1 and CDR2 are DFQATT and SNEGSKA (reference sequence). V was cut by 3 bases and J by 0 bases, with 18 bases left in between. This CDR3 reads CSASDPPEPTSYNEQFF. The CDR3 coding sequence is TGCAGTGCTAGTGACCCTCCGGAACCTACCTCCTACAATGAGCAGTTCTTC.

This clonotype was seen a single time. The chain joins TRBV5-1 to TRBJ1-1; D not resolved. Per germline, CDR1 SGHRS and CDR2 YFSETQ. CDR3 length: 15 residues. Trimming pared 0 bases from V and 0 bases from J, leaving 9 bases between. The CDR3 reads CASSLAGSMNTEAFF. In DNA, the CDR3 is TGCGCCAGCAGCTTGGCCGGGTCCATGAACACTGAAGCTTTCTTT.

The chain joins TRBV2 to TRBJ1-1; D is ambiguous. The germline CDR1 and CDR2 sequences are SNHLY and FYNNEI. The CDR3 is made up of 11 amino acids. V shed 5 bases and J shed 3 bases, with 4 bases lying between them. The CDR3 region is CASSSDTEAFF. DNA of the CDR3: TGTGCCAGCAGTTCCGACACTGAAGCTTTCTTT.

The genes are TRBV28 and TRBJ2-7, with no clear D. Trimming took off 3 bases at V and 2 bases at J, with 8 bases between the two ends. CDR3 length equals 13 residues. The germline V gene encodes CDR1 MDHEN and CDR2 SYDVKM. The CDR3 DNA sequence: TGTGCCAGCAGTTTTAGTCGGCCCTACGAGCAGTACTTC. As protein: CASSFSRPYEQYF.

This clonotype was recorded a few times. The chain joins TRBV2 to TRBJ2-5; no clear D. V was pared by 2 bases and J by 1 base, with 8 bases between. Germline V lookup: CDR1 SNHLY, CDR2 FYNNEI. The CDR3 runs 14 residues. The CDR3 sequence is CASSEQVPQETQYF. In DNA, the CDR3 is TGTGCCAGCAGTGAACAGGTGCCCCAAGAGACCCAGTACTTC.

This clonotype came up many times. A read error may explain this, as a much larger clone is one base away. V usage is TRBV18 and J usage is TRBJ2-3; no definite D call. Germline values: CDR1 KGHSH, CDR2 LQKENI. The CDR3 contains 13 residues. The CDR3 sequence is CASAPRFPDTQYF. The CDR3 DNA reads TGTGCCAGCGCACCCCGCTTTCCAGATACGCAGTATTTT.

The rearrangement links TRBV6-5 to TRBJ1-6; D not resolved. The CDR3 contains 16 residues. The V gene lost 10 bases and the J gene lost 2 bases, with 18 bases spanning the gap. Germline-derived CDR1 and CDR2 are MNHEY and SVGAGI. CDR3 bases: TGTGCCACCCAAAGGGATCCTAGCCCCTATAATTCACCCCTCCACTTT. Translation gives CATQRDPSPYNSPLHF.

This chain connects TRBV10-3 to TRBJ1-1; a weak D match, TRBD1 (6 bases). The germline V gene has CDR1 ENHRY and CDR2 SYGVKD. The CDR3 sequence is 17 residues long. Trimming left V 2 bases short and J 0 bases short, with 16 bases between. This CDR3 reads CAISEAQGKIVNTEAFF. DNA for the CDR3: TGTGCCATCAGTGAGGCCCAGGGGAAGATAGTGAACACTGAAGCTTTCTTT.

This chain joins TRBV25-1 and TRBJ1-4, with D perhaps TRBD1 (5 bases). This CDR3 has 15 amino acids. The germline V gene encodes CDR1 MGHDK and CDR2 SYGVNS. V gave up 6 bases and J gave up 5 bases, with 16 bases separating them. In nucleotides, the CDR3 is TGTGCCAGCAGCCGGAGGGCAGGGATGAATGAAAAACTGTTTTTT. Translation gives CASSRRAGMNEKLFF.